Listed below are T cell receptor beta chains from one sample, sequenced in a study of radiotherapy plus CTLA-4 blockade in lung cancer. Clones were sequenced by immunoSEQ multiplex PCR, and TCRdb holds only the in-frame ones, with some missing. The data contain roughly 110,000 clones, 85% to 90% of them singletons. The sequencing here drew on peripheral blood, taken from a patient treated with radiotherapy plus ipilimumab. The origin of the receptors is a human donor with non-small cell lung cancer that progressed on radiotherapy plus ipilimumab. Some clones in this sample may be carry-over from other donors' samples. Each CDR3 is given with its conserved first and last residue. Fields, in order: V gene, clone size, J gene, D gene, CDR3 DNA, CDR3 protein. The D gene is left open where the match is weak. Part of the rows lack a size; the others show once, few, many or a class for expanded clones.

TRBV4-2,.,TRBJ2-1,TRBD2,TGTGCCAGCAGTCGACTAGCGGGGGGGCAGGGGAGCTCCTACAATGAGCAGTTCTTC,CASSRLAGGQGSSYNEQFF
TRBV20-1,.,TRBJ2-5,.,TGCAGTGCTAGAGAACACACGGGACAATACTTC,CSAREHTGQYF
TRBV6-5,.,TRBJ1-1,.,TGTGCCAGCAGTTATAATCGGGGGGAAGGCACTGAAGCTTTCTTT,CASSYNRGEGTEAFF
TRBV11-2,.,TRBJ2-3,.,TGTGCCAGCAGCTTAGAAGCCTTTATCCCGTCGACTTCTAGCACAGATACGCAGTATTTT,CASSLEAFIPSTSSTDTQYF
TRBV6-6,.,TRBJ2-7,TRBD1,TGTGCCAGCAGTTCCCAGGGGGCCTACGAGCAGTACTTC,CASSSQGAYEQYF
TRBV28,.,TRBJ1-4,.,TGTGCCAGCAGTTTCCCACCAGGGGACGTTCATGAAAAACTGTTTTTT,CASSFPPGDVHEKLFF
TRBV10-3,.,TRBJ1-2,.,TGTGCCATCAGTGAAGGGGCAGACTATGGCTACACCTTC,CAISEGADYGYTF
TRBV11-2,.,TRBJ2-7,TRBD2,TGTGCCAGCAGCCAACTAGCGGAGGCCTACGAGCAGTACTTC,CASSQLAEAYEQYF
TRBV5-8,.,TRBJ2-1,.,TGTGCCAGCAGCTTGGGGTCAGTGAATGAGCAGTTCTTC,CASSLGSVNEQFF
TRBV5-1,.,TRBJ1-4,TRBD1,TGCGCCAGCAGCTCTTTAGGGACAGGGGGAGAAAAACTGTTTTTT,CASSSLGTGGEKLFF
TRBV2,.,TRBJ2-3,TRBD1,TGTGCCAGCAGTGAAGCGCGAGAAGGGACAGACACAGATACGCAGTATTTT,CASSEAREGTDTDTQYF
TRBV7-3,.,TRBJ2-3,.,TGTGCCAGCAGCCCTGGGCGGACTTCCACAGATACGCAGTATTTT,CASSPGRTSTDTQYF
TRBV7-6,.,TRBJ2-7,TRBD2,TGTGCCAGCAGCGATAGCGGGGGAGCCTCCTACGAGCAGTACTTC,CASSDSGGASYEQYF
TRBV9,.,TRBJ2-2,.,TGTGCCAGCAGCGTAGGGTCGGCTTTAACCGGGGAGCTGTTTTTT,CASSVGSALTGELFF
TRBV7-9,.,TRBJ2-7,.,TGTGCCAGCAGCCACCAAAACCGGGTGGGAGAGCAGTACTTC,CASSHQNRVGEQYF
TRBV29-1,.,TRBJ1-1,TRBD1,TGCAGCGTTGAGGTGGTCAGGGGGGCCGGGCCCATGAACACTGAAGCTTTCTTT,CSVEVVRGAGPMNTEAFF
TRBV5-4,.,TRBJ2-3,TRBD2,TGTGCCAGCAGCCCTACCCGGGGGGGGCCCACAGATACGCAGTATTTT,CASSPTRGGPTDTQYF
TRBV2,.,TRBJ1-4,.,TGTGCCAGCAGTGATGTGACTAATGAAAAACTGTTTTTT,CASSDVTNEKLFF
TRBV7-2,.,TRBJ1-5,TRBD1,TGTGCCAGCAGCTTAGGGGACAGGGGGTATCAGCCCCAGCATTTT,CASSLGDRGYQPQHF
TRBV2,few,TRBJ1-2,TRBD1,TGTGCCAGCAGTGATACAGGGGCGAATGGCTACACCTTC,CASSDTGANGYTF
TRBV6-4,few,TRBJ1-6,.,TGTGCCAGCAGTCGTGACAATAATTCACCCCTCCACTTT,CASSRDNNSPLHF
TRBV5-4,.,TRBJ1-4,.,TGTGCCAGCAGCGCCCAGGTAGGGGCTGGAGCTAATGAAAAACTGTTTTTT,CASSAQVGAGANEKLFF
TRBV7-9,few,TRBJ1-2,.,TGTGCCAGCAGCTTAGCGATGTCAGCCTATGGCTACACCTTC,CASSLAMSAYGYTF
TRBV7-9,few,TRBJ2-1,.,TGTGCCAGCAGCTCCACCCGGGGTTCCGAGCAGTTCTTC,CASSSTRGSEQFF
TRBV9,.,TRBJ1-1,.,TGTGCCAGCAGCGTGTCAGGATGGGGGTCGAACACTGAAGCTTTCTTT,CASSVSGWGSNTEAFF
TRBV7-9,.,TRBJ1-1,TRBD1,TGTGCCAGCAGATTACAGGGGATGGGCACTGAAGCTTTCTTT,CASRLQGMGTEAFF
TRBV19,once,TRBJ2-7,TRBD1,TGTGCCAGTAAAAGGGGACAGGGAAACTCCTACGAGCAGTACTTC,CASKRGQGNSYEQYF
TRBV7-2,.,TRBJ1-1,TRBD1,TGTGCCAGCAGCCAGACCGACAGGGGGCTAAGGACTGAAGCTTTCTTT,CASSQTDRGLRTEAFF
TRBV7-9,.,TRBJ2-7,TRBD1,TGTGCCAGCAGCAGAGACCCGGGACAGGGGTATGTCGAGCAGTACTTC,CASSRDPGQGYVEQYF
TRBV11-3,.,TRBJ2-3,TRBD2,TGTGCCAGCAGCCTTGATAGCGGGGGGGCCACAGATACGCAGTATTTT,CASSLDSGGATDTQYF
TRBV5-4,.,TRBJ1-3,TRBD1,TGTGCCAGCAAAGACAGGGGGAGCTCTGGAAACACCATATATTTT,CASKDRGSSGNTIYF
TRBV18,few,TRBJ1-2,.,TGTGCCAGCTCACCACTACCCCCGGGTACTAACTATGGCTACACCTTC,CASSPLPPGTNYGYTF
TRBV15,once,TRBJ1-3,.,TGTGCCACCAGCGGAAACATACGCTCTGGAAACACCATATATTTT,CATSGNIRSGNTIYF
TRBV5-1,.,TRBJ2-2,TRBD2,TGCGCCAGCAGCCAAACCCCGGGCCGGGGGGAAGCTTTCGGGGAGCTGTTTTTT,CASSQTPGRGEAFGELFF
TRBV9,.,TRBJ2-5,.,TGTGCCAGCAGCCAGCCGCCGGGGGACCAGTACTTC,CASSQPPGDQYF
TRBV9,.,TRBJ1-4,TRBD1,TGTGCCAGCAGTCCAAATCAGGGGGTTACAAAAAAACTGTTTTTT,CASSPNQGVTKKLFF
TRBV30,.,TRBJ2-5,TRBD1,TGTGCCTGGAGTCAGCCACTCGACAGGGTCCAAGAGACCCAGTACTTC,CAWSQPLDRVQETQYF
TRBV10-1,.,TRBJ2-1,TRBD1,TGCGCCAGCAGTGGGAAGCAGGGGGCTGAGGGCAATGAGCAGTTCTTC,CASSGKQGAEGNEQFF
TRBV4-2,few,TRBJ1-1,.,TGTGCCAGCAGCCAGAGACTGCTTTCGAACACTGAAGCTTTCTTT,CASSQRLLSNTEAFF
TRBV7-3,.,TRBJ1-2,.,TGTGCCAGCAGCTCTAGGGGCGAAGCAATGGGTGGCTACACCTTC,CASSSRGEAMGGYTF
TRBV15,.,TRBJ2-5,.,TGTGCCACCAGTGGTTCTCTGAAGGGGGGACAAGAGACCCAGTACTTC,CATSGSLKGGQETQYF
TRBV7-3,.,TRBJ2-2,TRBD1,TGTGCCAGCAGCTTGACAGGGGACCCGAACACCGGGGAGCTGTTTTTT,CASSLTGDPNTGELFF
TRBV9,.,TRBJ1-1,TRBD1,TGTGCCAGCAGCGTCAACAGGGGCACTGAAGCTTTCTTT,CASSVNRGTEAFF
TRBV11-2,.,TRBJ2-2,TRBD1,TGTGCCAGCAGCTCTCCGGGACAGAGAACCGGGGAGCTGTTTTTT,CASSSPGQRTGELFF
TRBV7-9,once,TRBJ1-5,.,TGTGCCAGCAGCTTAAACAGTGGCAATCAGCCCCAGCATTTT,CASSLNSGNQPQHF
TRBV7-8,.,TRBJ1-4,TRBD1,TGTGCCAGCAGCTTGGGCATACAGGGGAGTGAAAAACTGTTTTTT,CASSLGIQGSEKLFF
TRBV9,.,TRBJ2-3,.,TGTGCCAGCAGCGTAGACTTCCGTACCACAGATACGCAGTATTTT,CASSVDFRTTDTQYF
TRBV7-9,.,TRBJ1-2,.,TGTGCCAGCAGCCGGACATTACGGGGAGACTATGGCTACACCTTC,CASSRTLRGDYGYTF
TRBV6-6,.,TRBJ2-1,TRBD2,TGTGCCAGCAGCCGACTAGCGGGGTCCAATGAGCAGTTCTTC,CASSRLAGSNEQFF